These 30 T cell receptor beta chains share one sample of origin, sequenced in a study of blood T cell repertoires in COVID-19. Assay used: immunoSEQ multiplex PCR; TCRdb lists only in-frame clones, some missing. The table shows roughly 200,000 clones, with 85% occurring only once. The sequenced sample was PBMCs or T cells enriched from blood (not recorded which). These receptors were collected from a middle-aged man who had recovered from COVID-19.

The rearrangement uses TRBV5-1 and TRBJ1-3; D unclear. The V end was cut by 3 bases, the J end by 1 base, with 8 bases between. The CDR3 consists of 14 residues. Germline CDR1 SGHRS, CDR2 YFSETQ. The CDR3 loop is CASSSGKSGNTIYF. DNA for the CDR3: TGCGCCAGCAGCTCCGGGAAGTCTGGAAACACCATATATTTT.

J is TRBJ2-5 and V is TRBV5-4; no reliable D call. CDR3 length: 11 amino acids. V was shortened by 4 bases and J by 3 bases, with 4 bases between the two germline ends. Germline CDR1 reads SGHNT; CDR2 reads YYREEE (reference sequence). The CDR3 spells CASSIKETQYF. In DNA form, the CDR3 reads TGTGCCAGCAGCATCAAAGAGACCCAGTACTTC.

The chain recombines TRBV19 with TRBJ1-5, with D perhaps TRBD1 (6 bases). This CDR3 has 16 residues. The ends were cut back, 2 bases at V and 2 bases at J, with 13 bases in the middle. The germline gives CDR1 LNHDA, CDR2 SQIVND (reference sequence). The CDR3 reads CASSITQGYGNQPQHF. CDR3 in DNA: TGTGCCAGTAGTATAACTCAGGGGTATGGCAATCAGCCCCAGCATTTT.

The chain carries TRBV21-1 and TRBJ1-4; no DNA check was done on the table's D call, TRBD1. TRBV21-1 represents a pseudogene. This CDR3 region has 15 residues. CDR3 loop: CASSKYGQSNEKLFF. The CDR3, as DNA: TGTGCCAGCAGCAAGTACGGACAGTCTAATGAAAAACTGTTTTTT.

This clone was picked up a small number of times. The chain employs TRBV6-1 and TRBJ2-7, with TRBD1 identical over 9 bases. Germline CDR1 reads MNHNS; CDR2 reads SASEGT. V was clipped by 2 bases and J by 5 bases; unmatched bases: 10. This CDR3 has 16 amino acids. CDR3 sequence (DNA): TGTGCCAGCAGTGAATGGATGGGGACAGGGAGCCACGAGCAGTACTTC. Protein sequence: CASSEWMGTGSHEQYF.

The gene calls are TRBV13 and TRBJ1-6, with D possibly TRBD1 on 6 matching bases. This CDR3 is 17 amino acids long. Germline values: CDR1 PRHDT, CDR2 FYEKMQ (reference sequence). Trimming took off 1 base at V and 1 base at J, with 11 bases between the two ends. The CDR3 is CASSLAGARSYNSPLHF. The CDR3 bases are TGTGCCAGCAGCTTAGCAGGGGCGCGGTCCTATAATTCACCCCTCCACTTT.

To note about this clone: Other DNA variants within this sample encode the same CDR3. This chain links TRBV18 with TRBJ2-7; 7 positions agree with TRBD1. The J segment lost 5 bases and the V segment lost 4 bases, leaving 2 bases of the junction unmatched. The CDR3 spans 12 residues. Looked up from germline, CDR1 is KGHSH and CDR2 is LQKENI. CDR3 in amino acids: CASSRTGDEQYF. The CDR3 DNA reads as TGTGCCAGCTCACGCACAGGGGACGAGCAGTACTTC.

The chain employs TRBV28 and TRBJ2-3; D might be TRBD2 (6 bases). The CDR3 is made up of 14 amino acids. CDR1 is MDHEN, CDR2 SYDVKM, per germline. With 8 bases removed from V and 5 bases from J, the gap between germline ends came to 17 bases. CDR3 DNA sequence: TGTGCCAGCTACACGAGAGCGGGCGGAGATACGCAGTATTTT. Amino acids: CASYTRAGGDTQYF.

The chain links TRBV5-5 to TRBJ1-1; D unclear. Germline V gene lookup returns CDR1 SGHKS and CDR2 YYEKEE (reference sequence). V lost 0 bases and J lost 6, with 12 bases in between. The CDR3 length is 14 residues. The CDR3: CASSLDGGTAEAFF. CDR3 nucleotide sequence: TGTGCCAGCAGCTTGGACGGAGGCACTGCTGAAGCTTTCTTT.

The CDR3: CASSLGQEETQYF. As DNA, the CDR3 is TGTGCCAGCAGTTTGGGCCAAGAAGAGACCCAGTACTTC. The rearrangement uses TRBV28 and TRBJ2-5, with D unresolved. Germline loops: CDR1 MDHEN, CDR2 SYDVKM. CDR3 length: 13 amino acids. Between the trimmed V and J ends, which lost 3 bases and 3 bases, there was a span of 8 bases. The complete variable domain, with remaining parts taken from reference TRBV28 and TRBJ2-5, reads DVKVTQSSRYLVKRTGEKVFLECVQDMDHENMFWYRQDPGLGLRLIYFSYDVKMKEKGDIPEGYSVSREKKERFSLILESASTNQTSMYLCASSLGQEETQYFGPGTRLLVL.

This chain links TRBV7-2 with TRBJ2-7; no definite D call. Germline V gene lookup returns CDR1 SGHTA and CDR2 FQGNSA. The V end lost 2 bases, the J end lost 0 bases, and 11 bases lay between the germline ends. CDR3 size: 15 residues. DNA for the CDR3: TGTGCCAGCAGCTTAATAGCAGAAAGCTCCTACGAGCAGTACTTC. Amino acids: CASSLIAESSYEQYF.

CDR3 loop: CASRYRQGAAEAFF. CDR3 DNA sequence: TGTGCCAGCAGGTACCGACAGGGGGCTGCTGAAGCTTTCTTT. The chain is built from TRBV6-5 and TRBJ1-1; TRBD1 matches 10 bases. This CDR3 is 14 amino acids long. The V and J ends lost 6 bases and 6 bases, in that order; junction bases with no gene match: 7. In germline, CDR1 is MNHEY, CDR2 SVGAGI.

This chain joins TRBV4-1 and TRBJ2-3; D possibly corresponds to TRBD2 (6 bases). This CDR3 has 15 amino acids. Germline V gives CDR1 MGHRA, CDR2 YSYEKL. Trimming pared 0 bases from V and 0 bases from J, leaving 7 bases between. CDR3 sequence: CASSQDSGSTDTQYF. The CDR3 coding sequence is TGCGCCAGCAGCCAAGACAGCGGGAGCACAGATACGCAGTATTTT.

This chain links TRBV18 with TRBJ2-1; 8 bases line up with TRBD2. In germline, CDR1 is KGHSH, CDR2 LQKENI. V trimming: 1 base; J trimming: 6 bases; junction bases outside the gene matches: 8. The CDR3 spans 16 residues. The CDR3 DNA is TGTGCCAGCTCACCACTCGGAGCGGGAGTGTTCAATGAGCAGTTCTTC. It encodes CASSPLGAGVFNEQFF. Using reference TRBV18 and TRBJ2-1 for the parts outside the CDR3, the full variable domain is NAGVMQNPRHLVRRRGQEARLRCSPMKGHSHVYWYRQLPEEGLKFMVYLQKENIIDESGMPKERFSAEFPKEGPSILRIQQVVRGDSAAYFCASSPLGAGVFNEQFFGPGTRLTVL.

The genes are TRBV5-5 and TRBJ2-7, with D possibly being TRBD2 (5 bases). CDR3 length: 13 residues. V was shortened by 4 bases and J by 2 bases, with 10 bases between the two germline ends. Germline V gives CDR1 SGHKS, CDR2 YYEKEE (reference sequence). In DNA form, the CDR3 reads TGTGCCAGCAGCATTAGCGTAACCTACGAGCAGTACTTC. The encoded protein is CASSISVTYEQYF.

The chain recombines TRBV6-5 with TRBJ2-7; D is unresolved. From germline, CDR1 is MNHEY and CDR2 SVGAGI. The CDR3 totals 13 residues. V shed 5 bases and J shed 2 bases, with 10 bases lying between them. This CDR3 is CASSLGQTYEQYF. In DNA form, the CDR3 reads TGTGCCAGCAGTCTAGGCCAAACCTACGAGCAGTACTTC.

This sequence joins TRBV7-2 and TRBJ2-1, with 8 bases lining up with TRBD2. Unmatched junction bases numbered 13, after V lost 1 base and J lost 5 bases. In germline, CDR1 is SGHTA, CDR2 FQGNSA. The CDR3 covers 18 residues. In DNA form, the CDR3 reads TGTGCCAGCAGCTTAGGGGTCTTAAGACTAGCGTACAACAATGAGCAGTTCTTC. This codes for CASSLGVLRLAYNNEQFF.

DNA for the CDR3: TGCGCCAGCAGCCAAGGCGTGAGGGCCCGCACAGATACGCAGTATTTT. It is translated as CASSQGVRARTDTQYF. V usage is TRBV4-1 and J usage is TRBJ2-3, with D perhaps TRBD2 (5 bases). Deletions cut 1 base from V and 1 base from J, with 12 bases between. Germline CDR1 MGHRA, CDR2 YSYEKL. This CDR3 is built from 16 residues.

This clone was picked up many times. V gene TRBV10-1 combines with J gene TRBJ2-7, with 9 bases identical to TRBD2. Germline CDR1 WNHNN, CDR2 SYGVQD (reference sequence). The CDR3 contains 15 residues. V gave up 5 bases and J gave up 2 bases; unmatched junction bases: 7. CDR3 protein: CASSPAGGRPYEQYF. As DNA, the CDR3 is TGCGCCAGCAGTCCAGCGGGAGGTCGACCCTACGAGCAGTACTTC.

This chain connects TRBV9 to TRBJ2-5; TRBD2 aligns across 16 bases. Germline trimming cut 3 bases from V and 5 bases from J; bases unmatched to any gene: 4. Germline CDR1 and CDR2: SGDLS and YYNGEE. This CDR3 spans 16 amino acids. For the CDR3, the DNA is TGTGCCAGCAGCGCCCAGGGACTAGCGGGAGGGGAGACCCAGTACTTC. It encodes CASSAQGLAGGETQYF.

The chain carries TRBV5-4 and TRBJ2-2; a possible D gene is TRBD2 (5 bases). V shed 0 bases and J shed 8 bases, with 17 bases lying between them. Germline V gene sequence: CDR1 SGHNT, CDR2 YYREEE (reference sequence). The CDR3 is made up of 16 amino acids. The CDR3 nucleotides are TGTGCCAGCAGCTTGGACGGCGGGCAACCGTTGGGGGAGCTGTTTTTT. It codes for CASSLDGGQPLGELFF.

This sequence joins TRBV14 and TRBJ1-4; D uncertain. The CDR3 runs to 14 residues. Deletions cut 0 bases from V and 3 bases from J, with 5 bases between. The germline V gene encodes CDR1 SGHDN and CDR2 FVKESK. In DNA, the CDR3 is TGTGCCAGCAGCCAAGATAGATCTAATGAAAAACTGTTTTTT. Its translation: CASSQDRSNEKLFF.

This chain joins TRBV27 and TRBJ2-7; D perhaps matches TRBD2 (6 bases). Trimming took off 2 bases at V and 3 bases at J, with 11 bases between the two ends. Per germline, CDR1 MNHEY and CDR2 SMNVEV (reference sequence). The CDR3 sequence is 14 residues long. CDR3 sequence reads: CASSLGGLVYEQYF. DNA of the CDR3: TGTGCCAGCAGTTTAGGAGGGCTTGTCTACGAGCAGTACTTC.

This chain connects TRBV7-2 to TRBJ1-4; D might be TRBD1 (6 bases). Trimming pared 4 bases from V and 4 bases from J, leaving 10 bases between. Germline CDR1 is SGHTA and CDR2 is FQGNSA. The CDR3 totals 14 residues. DNA of the CDR3: TGTGCCAGCAGCTCAGGACAGTTTAATGAAAAACTGTTTTTT. It translates to CASSSGQFNEKLFF.

At least ten counts were recorded for this clone. V gene TRBV6-5 combines with J gene TRBJ2-1, with TRBD1 matching 8 bases. The CDR3 runs 15 residues. Trimming removed 0 bases from V and 8 bases from J; junction bases left unmatched: 6. Germline V gene sequence: CDR1 MNHEY, CDR2 SVGAGI. The CDR3 nucleotides are TGTGCCAGCAGTTACTCAGGGACAGGAGGGCATGAGCAGTTCTTC. Protein sequence: CASSYSGTGGHEQFF.

This rearrangement joins TRBV9 to TRBJ2-7; TRBD1 is a possible D gene (5 bases). The V gene's germline CDR1 is SGDLS and CDR2 YYNGEE. V shed 3 bases and J shed 6 bases, with 16 bases lying between them. CDR3 size: 14 residues. The CDR3, as DNA: TGTGCCAGCAGCGCGAGCCCACAGGTGTTCGAGCAGTACTTC. This sequence encodes CASSASPQVFEQYF. The full variable domain, in which reference TRBV9 and TRBJ2-7 provide the parts outside the CDR3, is DSGVTQTPKHLITATGQRVTLRCSPRSGDLSVYWYQQSLDQGLQFLIQYYNGEERAKGNILERFSAQQFPDLHSELNLSSLELGDSALYFCASSASPQVFEQYFGPGTRLTVT.

The chain is built from TRBV12-3 or TRBV12-4 and TRBJ1-1, with no clear D. V dropped 4 bases and J dropped 10 bases, with 13 bases sitting between them. This CDR3 comprises 12 residues. CDR3 sequence reads: CASSSDDSGAFF. CDR3 DNA: TGTGCCAGCAGTTCCGACGACTCGGGAGCTTTCTTT.

This clone was seen just once. The rearrangement uses TRBV24-1 and TRBJ2-1, with TRBD2 matching over 12 bases. Germline CDR1 and CDR2: KGHDR and SFDVKD. CDR3 size: 16 residues. V lost 4 bases, J lost 6 bases, and 6 bases stayed unmatched. The CDR3 nucleotides read TGTGCCACCAGTGACCCCGGACTAGCGGGAATCAATGAGCAGTTCTTC. The encoded protein is CATSDPGLAGINEQFF.

This chain joins TRBV14 and TRBJ2-7; 7 nucleotides agree with TRBD1. V dropped 4 bases and J dropped 2; count of bases not matched to a gene: 8. The CDR3 sequence is 15 residues long. Germline lookup yields CDR1 SGHDN and CDR2 FVKESK. CDR3 sequence reads: CASSLLGQSTYEQYF. CDR3 bases: TGTGCCAGCAGCCTCCTGGGACAGTCAACCTACGAGCAGTACTTC.

The rearrangement joins TRBV7-2 to TRBJ2-7; 10 nucleotides line up with TRBD2. From germline, CDR1 is SGHTA and CDR2 FQGNSA. The CDR3 consists of 17 residues. Trimming at V came to 2 bases and at J to 2 bases, leaving 9 bases not matched to a gene. The CDR3 nucleotides are TGTGCCAGCAGCTTATTCGGGCTAGCGGGGGTAGCCTACGAGCAGTACTTC. This codes for CASSLFGLAGVAYEQYF.